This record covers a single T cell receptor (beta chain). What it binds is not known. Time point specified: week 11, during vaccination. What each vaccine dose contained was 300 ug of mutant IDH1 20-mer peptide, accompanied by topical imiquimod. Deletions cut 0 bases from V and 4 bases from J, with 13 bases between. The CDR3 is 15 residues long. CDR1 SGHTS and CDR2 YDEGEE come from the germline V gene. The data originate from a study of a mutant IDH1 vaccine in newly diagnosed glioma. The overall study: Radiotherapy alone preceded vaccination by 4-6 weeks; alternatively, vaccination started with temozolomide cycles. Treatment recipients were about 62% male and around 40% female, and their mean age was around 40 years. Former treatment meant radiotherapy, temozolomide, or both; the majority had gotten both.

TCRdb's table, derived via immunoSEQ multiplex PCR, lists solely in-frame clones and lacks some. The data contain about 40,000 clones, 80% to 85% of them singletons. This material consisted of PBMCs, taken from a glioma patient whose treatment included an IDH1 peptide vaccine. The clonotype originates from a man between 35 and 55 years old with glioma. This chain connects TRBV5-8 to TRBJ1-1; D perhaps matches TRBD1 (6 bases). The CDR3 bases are TGTGCCAGCAGCTTGGTAGTGCTGGGGGCCACTGAAGCTTTCTTT. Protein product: CASSLVVLGATEAFF.